The entry that follows covers one T cell receptor (beta chain) sequence. Its antigen is still unknown. No DNA is shown, since the ends of the CDR3 on it are uncertain; the CDR3 is the one TCRdb lists. This specimen belongs to a study of yellow fever vaccine responses in identical twins. Study findings and constraints: Twins' vaccine T cell response reportedly seemed partly convergent, partly personalized.

TCRdb reanalysed the RT-PCR reads using MiXCR and keeps one entry per CDR3 protein. The sample lists approximately 18,000 distinct CDR3 sequences, 55% to 65% occurring once. The CDR3 length equals 13 residues, ends included. The clonotype originates from a woman younger than 35 who received the yellow fever vaccine. The sample was T cells from blood (PBMCs), unsorted or a sorted subset (not recorded which), taken before or after yellow fever vaccination (not recorded which). This chain joins TRBV23-1 and TRBJ2-2. TRBV23-1 is sorted into the ORF group, with uncertain function. The CDR3: CASSQSKPGSCFF.